A selection of T cell receptor beta chains follows, all from one sample in a study of blood T cells in healthy people across ages. TCRdb analysed the 5' RACE reads with MiXCR anew, one entry per CDR3 protein. The sample has around 1.7 million distinct CDR3 sequences; about 28% are singletons. Sequenced material: blood. The receptors shown here come from a woman aged 25 to 39 in good health. Each CDR3 is given with its conserved first and last residue. The D gene is left open where the match is weak. Only part of the rows carry a size: once, few, many, or a class if the clone is expanded.

CDR3 DNA	CDR3 protein	J gene	D gene	clone size	V gene
TGTGCCAGCGCCAATCCAGCGGGAGCCTACAATGAGCAGTTCTTC	CASANPAGAYNEQFF	TRBJ2-1	TRBD2	NA	TRBV7-2
TGTGCCAGCAGTTCGCACCAGGGTTTCTACGGCTACACCTTC	CASSSHQGFYGYTF	TRBJ1-2	NA	NA	TRBV12-3/TRBV12-4
TGTGCCAGTTCCGACCACCGGGGGCCAAGGCAGCCCCAGCATTTT	CASSDHRGPRQPQHF	TRBJ1-5	NA	NA	TRBV28
TGTGCCAGCAGCGTTTATCCTTCCCTAGCGGGAGAAATCTACAATGAGCAGTTCTTC	CASSVYPSLAGEIYNEQFF	TRBJ2-1	TRBD2	few	TRBV27
TGTGCCAGCAGTGACACAGGGGGCGACTACACCTTC	CASSDTGGDYTF	TRBJ1-2	TRBD1	once	TRBV12-3/TRBV12-4
TGTGCCAGCAGATTGTTCGCTGAAACCGGGGAGCGGTTTTTT	CASRLFAETGERFF	TRBJ2-2	NA	NA	TRBV6-2/TRBV6-3
TGTGCCAGCAGTTTAAGTTGGGGAATTAGCACAGATACGCAGTATTTT	CASSLSWGISTDTQYF	TRBJ2-3	NA	NA	TRBV12-3/TRBV12-4
TGTGCCTGGACGTCCGGGACAGGAGACTACGAGCAGTACTTC	CAWTSGTGDYEQYF	TRBJ2-7	TRBD1	NA	TRBV30
TGTGCCAGCAGAACTCAGGGGGGCCCCTACGAGCAGTACTTC	CASRTQGGPYEQYF	TRBJ2-7	NA	many	TRBV12-3/TRBV12-4
TGTGCCAGCAGTTTAAGGAGGGGAAACTATGGCTACACCTTC	CASSLRRGNYGYTF	TRBJ1-2	NA	many	TRBV12-3/TRBV12-4
TGCGCCAGCAGAGTTTGGGCAGGAGGAGAGACCCAGTACTTC	CASRVWAGGETQYF	TRBJ2-5	NA	NA	TRBV5-1
TGCAGTGCTTGGACTAGCGGGAGCTCCTACGAGCAGTACTTC	CSAWTSGSSYEQYF	TRBJ2-7	TRBD2	NA	TRBV20-1
TGTGCCAGCAGTGTCCCCTCGGCCCAGGGGGAGACCCAGTACTTC	CASSVPSAQGETQYF	TRBJ2-5	NA	NA	TRBV2
TGCAGCGTTGACGGGGCTAGCACAGATACGCAGTATTTT	CSVDGASTDTQYF	TRBJ2-3	NA	many	TRBV29-1
TGCGCCAGCAGCTTGGGGGCCCAGGACCTCCGAAACACCATATATTTT	CASSLGAQDLRNTIYF	TRBJ1-3	NA	NA	TRBV5-1
TGTGCCAGCAGCCCAAGGGACAGTGGGTCAGATACGCAGTATTTT	CASSPRDSGSDTQYF	TRBJ2-3	TRBD1	NA	TRBV12-3/TRBV12-4
TGCGCCAGCAGCCCGGGGGAGTTCAGCTCCTACAATGAGCAGTTCTTC	CASSPGEFSSYNEQFF	TRBJ2-1	NA	many	TRBV5-1
TGTGCCAGCAGCCCGCACTTAGGGGATAATGAAAAACTGTTTTTT	CASSPHLGDNEKLFF	TRBJ1-4	NA	NA	TRBV3-1
TGTGCCAGCAGCCATCCTCCAGCGGGGTCCTACAATGAGCAGTTCTTC	CASSHPPAGSYNEQFF	TRBJ2-1	TRBD2	few	TRBV13
TGTGCCAGCAGCTTAGATCCAAGCGGTGCCTACGAGCAGTACTTC	CASSLDPSGAYEQYF	TRBJ2-7	NA	NA	TRBV11-3
TGTGCCAGCAGTAAGGGACAGGGGGATGACGAGCAGTACTTC	CASSKGQGDDEQYF	TRBJ2-7	TRBD1	few	TRBV6-6
TGCAGTCACGCCTTAGGTCGGGAGACCCAGTACTTC	CSHALGRETQYF	TRBJ2-5	NA	NA	TRBV20-1
TGTGCCAGCAGTTCAGCTAGCAGAACCTACGAGCAGTACTTC	CASSSASRTYEQYF	TRBJ2-7	NA	NA	TRBV12-3/TRBV12-4
TGTGCCAGCAGCAATCCTAGCGGGGCGCAAGGGGCCAACGTCCTGACTTTC	CASSNPSGAQGANVLTF	TRBJ2-6	NA	few	TRBV21-1
TGTGCCAGCAGTGAAAAGGACAGGGGGTCCGGGGAGCTGTTTTTT	CASSEKDRGSGELFF	TRBJ2-2	TRBD1	NA	TRBV2
TGTGCCAGCAGCGTTTCCAACACAGATACGCAGTATTTT	CASSVSNTDTQYF	TRBJ2-3	NA	NA	TRBV9
TGCGCCAGCAGCCTTACCACTAGCGGGGGGATGGAGACCCAGTACTTC	CASSLTTSGGMETQYF	TRBJ2-5	TRBD2	NA	TRBV4-1
TGTGCCAGCAGCGGACGCGGGACGGGGGTGGGAAGCTCCTACGAGCAGTACTTC	CASSGRGTGVGSSYEQYF	TRBJ2-7	NA	NA	TRBV7-2
TGCAGCGTTCGAACAGTAGAGACCCAGTACTTC	CSVRTVETQYF	TRBJ2-5	NA	many	TRBV29-1
TGTGCCAGCACAGGGGGACTAGTATACGATGAGCAGTTCTTC	CASTGGLVYDEQFF	TRBJ2-1	NA	NA	TRBV11-2
TGCGCCAGCAGCTTCCCGCCTAACCCTCTGGGTAATGAGCAGTTCTTC	CASSFPPNPLGNEQFF	TRBJ2-1	NA	NA	TRBV5-1
TGTGCCACCAGCAGAGATGGCCTGTGGCTGTTTTTT	CATSRDGLWLFF	TRBJ1-4	NA	NA	TRBV15
TGCAGTGCTCCTAGGGCGGGAGGCTTCTACGAGCAGTACTTC	CSAPRAGGFYEQYF	TRBJ2-7	TRBD2	many	TRBV20-1